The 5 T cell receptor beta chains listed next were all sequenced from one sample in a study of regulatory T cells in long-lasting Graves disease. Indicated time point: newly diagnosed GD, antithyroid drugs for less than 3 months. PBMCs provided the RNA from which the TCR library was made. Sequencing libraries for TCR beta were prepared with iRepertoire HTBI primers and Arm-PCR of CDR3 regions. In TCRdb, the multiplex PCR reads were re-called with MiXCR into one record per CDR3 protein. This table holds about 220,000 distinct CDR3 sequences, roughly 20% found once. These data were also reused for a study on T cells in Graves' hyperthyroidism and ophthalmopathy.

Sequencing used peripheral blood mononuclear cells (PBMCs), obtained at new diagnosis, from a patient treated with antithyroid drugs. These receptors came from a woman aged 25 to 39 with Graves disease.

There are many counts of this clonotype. The CDR3 DNA is TGCAGTGCCCTAGGAAGACAGGAAGAGACCCAGTACTTC. Encoded protein: CSALGRQEETQYF. The chain joins TRBV20-1 to TRBJ2-5, with a tentative D call TRBD1 (6 bases). Germline assignment: CDR1 DFQATT and CDR2 SNEGSKA (reference sequence). The V and J ends lost 6 bases and 3 bases respectively, with 14 bases between them. The CDR3 consists of 13 residues.

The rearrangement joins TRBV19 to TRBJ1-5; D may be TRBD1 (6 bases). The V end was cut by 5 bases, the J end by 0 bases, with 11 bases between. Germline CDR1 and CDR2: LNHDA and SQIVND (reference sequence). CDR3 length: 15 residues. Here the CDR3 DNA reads TGTGCCAGTAGTCGGACAGCAAATAGCAATCAGCCCCAGCATTTT. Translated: CASSRTANSNQPQHF.

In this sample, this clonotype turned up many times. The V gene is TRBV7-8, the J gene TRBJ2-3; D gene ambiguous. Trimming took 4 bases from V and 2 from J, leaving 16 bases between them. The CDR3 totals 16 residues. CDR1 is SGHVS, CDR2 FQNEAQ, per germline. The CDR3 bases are TGTGCCAGCAGCTGGAGACGGGCAGGAGCCACAGATACGCAGTATTTT. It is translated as CASSWRRAGATDTQYF. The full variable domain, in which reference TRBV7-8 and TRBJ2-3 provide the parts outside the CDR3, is GAGVSQSPRYKVAKRGQDVALRCDPISGHVSLFWYQQALGQGPEFLTYFQNEAQLDKSGLPSDRFFAERPEGSVSTLKIQRTQQEDSAVYLCASSWRRAGATDTQYFGPGTRLTVL.

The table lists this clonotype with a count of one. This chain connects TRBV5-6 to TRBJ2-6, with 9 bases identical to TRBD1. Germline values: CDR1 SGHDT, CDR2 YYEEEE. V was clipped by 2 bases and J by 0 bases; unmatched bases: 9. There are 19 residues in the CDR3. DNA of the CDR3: TGTGCCAGCAGCTTACCGGGACAGGGTCAGAGCTCTGGGGCCAACGTCCTGACTTTC. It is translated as CASSLPGQGQSSGANVLTF. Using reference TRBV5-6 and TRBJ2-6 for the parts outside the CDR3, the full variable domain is DAGVTQSPTHLIKTRGQQVTLRCSPKSGHDTVSWYQQALGQGPQFIFQYYEEEERQRGNFPDRFSGHQFPNYSSELNVNALLLGDSALYLCASSLPGQGQSSGANVLTFGAGSRLTVL.

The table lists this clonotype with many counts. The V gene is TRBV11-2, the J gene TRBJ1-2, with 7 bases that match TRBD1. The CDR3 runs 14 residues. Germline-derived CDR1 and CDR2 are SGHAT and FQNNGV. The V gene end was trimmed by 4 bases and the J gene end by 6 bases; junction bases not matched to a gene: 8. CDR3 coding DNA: TGTGCCAGCAGCTCCAGGGGGGGAAAGGATGGCTACACCTTC. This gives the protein CASSSRGGKDGYTF.